This paragraph covers one TCR beta chain sequence. This specimen comes from a study of blood T cell repertoires in COVID-19. The wider study: Sites across the United States, Italy and Spain contributed samples from acute and convalescent COVID-19. From T cells, B-cell-depleted T cells, or PBMCs came the material, which was cDNA or gDNA.

This CDR3 is built from 17 residues. The J segment lost 6 bases and the V segment lost 0 bases, leaving 9 bases of the junction unmatched. Germline V gene data show CDR1 as SGHDT and CDR2 as YYEEEE. In the original analysis: Amplification with reference gene primers provided the estimates of nucleated cell counts. Some clones are missing from TCRdb's copy, which holds only in-frame ones; the method was immunoSEQ multiplex PCR. V, J and clone size derive from that table, while D and trimming were established from the DNA sequence. The sample contains over 120,000 clones, around 81% of which appear only once.

The receptor comes from a woman aged 60-70 years with acute or convalescent COVID-19. This sequence joins TRBV5-6 and TRBJ2-3; the match to TRBD2 covers 11 bases. Sequenced sample: peripheral blood. CDR3: CASSLALAGVNRDTQYF. In DNA, the CDR3 is TGTGCCAGCAGCTTGGCACTAGCGGGAGTAAATAGGGATACGCAGTATTTT.